The 14 T cell receptor beta chains below come from one sample, sequenced in a study of cytomegalovirus exposure and HLA in healthy donors. Primers included in the PCR were 60 Vbeta and 13 Jbeta primers. Data came from immunoSEQ multiplex PCR; TCRdb stores just in-frame clones and leaves some out. Altogether about 140,000 clones are present, under 80% being singletons, with the ten largest covering about 2.5%. The sample consisted of PBMCs. These receptors all stem from a male donor in good health and CMV-seronegative.

CDR3 sequence reads: CASSLVLETQYF. As DNA, the CDR3 is TGTGCCAGCAGCTTAGTTCTGGAGACCCAGTACTTC. This rearrangement joins TRBV7-6 to TRBJ2-5; no definite D call. Germline assignment: CDR1 SGHVS and CDR2 FNYEAQ. The CDR3 is 12 amino acids. V lost 1 base to trimming and J lost 5 bases, with 5 bases between them.

The chain uses TRBV5-4 and TRBJ1-2, with TRBD1 matching over 8 bases. The CDR3 extends over 15 amino acids. CDR1 is SGHNT and CDR2 is YYREEE in the germline V gene (reference sequence). V shed 0 bases, J shed 2 bases, and the junction held 3 bases outside the gene matches. CDR3 sequence (DNA): TGTGCCAGCAGCTTGGGCGGACAGGGAAACTATGGCTACACCTTC. Translated, it gives CASSLGGQGNYGYTF.

The chain is built from TRBV14 and TRBJ2-7; D is possibly TRBD2 (5 bases). This CDR3 contains 15 residues. The V gene's germline CDR1 is SGHDN and CDR2 FVKESK. V was cut by 0 bases and J by 3 bases, with 12 bases left in between. The CDR3 DNA sequence: TGTGCCAGCAGCCAAGATTCGCTGACTATCTACGAGCAGTACTTC. Its protein is CASSQDSLTIYEQYF.

This chain joins TRBV7-9 and TRBJ2-3; D might be TRBD2 (6 bases). Deletions cut 7 bases from V and 3 bases from J, with 20 bases between. From germline, CDR1 is SEHNR and CDR2 FQNEAQ (reference sequence). This CDR3 is built from 16 residues. The CDR3 loop is CASTHPAGIATDTQYF. The CDR3 DNA reads as TGTGCCAGCACCCACCCAGCGGGCATAGCAACAGATACGCAGTATTTT.

This chain connects TRBV6-5 to TRBJ2-2; D call uncertain. Germline loops: CDR1 MNHEY, CDR2 SVGAGI. Deletions cut 5 bases from V and 7 bases from J, with 11 bases between. This CDR3 has 13 amino acids. The CDR3 spells CASSGQPGGELFF. CDR3 in DNA: TGTGCCAGCAGTGGGCAGCCCGGCGGGGAGCTGTTTTTT.

V and J are TRBV27 and TRBJ2-1; D might be TRBD1 (6 bases). The CDR3 consists of 12 residues. Per germline, CDR1 MNHEY and CDR2 SMNVEV (reference sequence). Trimming shortened V by 5 bases and J by 6 bases, and 8 bases separated the two germline ends. As DNA, the CDR3 is TGTGCCAGCAGTAAGACAGGCAATGAGCAGTTCTTC. Translation gives CASSKTGNEQFF.

The chain joins TRBV27 to TRBJ1-1, with D maybe TRBD1 (5 bases). Per germline, CDR1 MNHEY and CDR2 SMNVEV (reference sequence). The CDR3 length is 13 residues. V lost 7 bases to trimming and J lost 7 bases, with 16 bases between them. CDR3 sequence (DNA): TGTGCCAGCAAGGGGCCCCCAGGGCTTGAAGCTTTCTTT. It translates to CASKGPPGLEAFF.

The chain carries TRBV5-6 and TRBJ1-3, with unresolved D. V was pared by 0 bases and J by 11 bases, with 9 bases between. CDR1 and CDR2 from the germline V gene are SGHDT and YYEEEE. The CDR3 is 12 residues long. The CDR3 here is CASSLDVGPIYF. CDR3 nucleotides: TGTGCCAGCAGCTTGGACGTTGGGCCCATATATTTT. The variable domain in full, completed from reference TRBV5-6 and TRBJ1-3, reads DAGVTQSPTHLIKTRGQQVTLRCSPKSGHDTVSWYQQALGQGPQFIFQYYEEEERQRGNFPDRFSGHQFPNYSSELNVNALLLGDSALYLCASSLDVGPIYFGEGSWLTVV.

V usage is TRBV7-2 and J usage is TRBJ2-1; 7 bases match TRBD1. The ends lost 1 base at V and 8 bases at J; junction bases unmatched: 2. CDR1 SGHTA and CDR2 FQGNSA come from the germline V gene. The CDR3 runs 13 residues. The CDR3: CASSLVTGYEQFF. Written as DNA, the CDR3 is TGTGCCAGCAGCTTAGTGACAGGGTATGAGCAGTTCTTC.

This clone was picked up a small number of times. The chain joins TRBV5-4 to TRBJ2-3, with TRBD2 matching 9 bases. This CDR3 spans 17 amino acids. With V trimmed by 4 bases and J by 2 bases, 11 bases remained unmatched. Per germline, CDR1 SGHNT and CDR2 YYREEE (reference sequence). CDR3 in DNA: TGTGCCAGCAGCGGAGTGGAGACTAGCGGAATCACAGATACGCAGTATTTT. Residues: CASSGVETSGITDTQYF. Full variable domain (missing parts from reference TRBV5-4 and TRBJ2-3): ETGVTQSPTHLIKTRGQQVTLRCSSQSGHNTVSWYQQALGQGPQFIFQYYREEENGRGNFPPRFSGLQFPNYSSELNVNALELDDSALYLCASSGVETSGITDTQYFGPGTRLTVL.

The gene calls are TRBV11-2 and TRBJ2-1, with unresolved D. V gave up 0 bases and J gave up 0 bases, with 9 bases separating them. The CDR3 runs to 16 residues. Germline V gene data show CDR1 as SGHAT and CDR2 as FQNNGV. CDR3 in amino acids: CASSLDPMSSYNEQFF. The CDR3 nucleotides are TGTGCCAGCAGCTTAGATCCTATGAGCTCCTACAATGAGCAGTTCTTC.

The rearrangement links TRBV18 to TRBJ2-5; D is possibly TRBD2 (5 bases). The end of the DNA fits TRBJ2-7 better, so the J call may be wrong. Germline V gene data show CDR1 as KGHSH and CDR2 as LQKENI. The CDR3 consists of 14 residues. CDR3 sequence reads: CASSPPRAAYEQYF. The CDR3 nucleotides read TGTGCCAGCTCACCACCGAGGGCAGCCTACGAGCAGTACTTC.

The rearrangement links TRBV7-3 to TRBJ2-5; 7 positions agree with TRBD1. Germline trimming cut 5 bases from V and 0 bases from J; bases unmatched to any gene: 3. Germline CDR1 reads SGHTA; CDR2 reads FQGTGA. This CDR3 region has 14 residues. The CDR3 is CASSRTGNQETQYF. The CDR3 nucleotides are TGTGCCAGCAGCCGGACAGGCAACCAAGAGACCCAGTACTTC.

This chain uses TRBV4-1 with TRBJ2-7, with D perhaps matching TRBD2 (5 bases). The CDR3 has 13 residues. Looked up from germline, CDR1 is MGHRA and CDR2 is YSYEKL. The germline V and J ends were trimmed by 2 bases and 7 bases, with 12 bases remaining between them. DNA for the CDR3: TGCGCCAGCAGCCAACCATTTCCGGGGGAGCAGTACTTC. Translated: CASSQPFPGEQYF.